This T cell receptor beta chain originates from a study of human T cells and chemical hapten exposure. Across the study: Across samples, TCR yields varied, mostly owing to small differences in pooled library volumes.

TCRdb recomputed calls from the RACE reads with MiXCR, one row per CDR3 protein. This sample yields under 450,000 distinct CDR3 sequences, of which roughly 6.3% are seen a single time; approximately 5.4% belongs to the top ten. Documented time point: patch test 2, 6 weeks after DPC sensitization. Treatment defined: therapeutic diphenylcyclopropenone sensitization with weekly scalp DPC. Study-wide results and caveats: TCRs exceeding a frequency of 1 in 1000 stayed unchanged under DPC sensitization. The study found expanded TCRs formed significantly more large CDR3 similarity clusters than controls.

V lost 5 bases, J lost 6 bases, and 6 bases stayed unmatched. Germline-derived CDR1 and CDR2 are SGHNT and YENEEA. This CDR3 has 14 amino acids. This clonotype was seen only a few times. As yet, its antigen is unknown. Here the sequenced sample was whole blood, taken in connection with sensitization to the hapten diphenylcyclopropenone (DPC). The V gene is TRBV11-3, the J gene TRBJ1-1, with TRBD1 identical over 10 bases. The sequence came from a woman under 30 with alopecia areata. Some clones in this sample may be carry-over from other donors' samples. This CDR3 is CASSPGQGVPEAFF. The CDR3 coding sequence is TGTGCCAGCAGCCCAGGACAGGGGGTCCCTGAAGCTTTCTTT.